This TCR beta chain came from a study of blood T cells in healthy people across ages. Only a few counts were recorded for this clonotype. No antigen is known for it. Study-wide results and limits: Unknown donor CMV status possibly confounded expanded clonotype changes.

Germline CDR1 reads DFQATT; CDR2 reads SNEGSKA (reference sequence). The CDR3 runs 14 residues. V was pared by 2 bases and J by 6 bases, with 10 bases of the junction left unmatched. For the second PCR, which ran for roughly 6 to 12 cycles, a sample-barcoded 5' primer and a J-beta primer mix were used. Every cDNA molecule carried a tag from a template-switch adaptor bearing 12 random nucleotides. TCRdb analysed the 5' RACE reads with MiXCR anew, one entry per CDR3 protein. The repertoire holds approximately 900,000 distinct CDR3 sequences, 40% to 60% seen once, with over 10% in the top ten. The clonotype comes from a man aged 25 to 45 in good health. The chain is built from TRBV20-1 and TRBJ2-7, with 7 bases fitting TRBD2. Sequencing was performed on blood. The CDR3 here is CSARLGGGSSEQYF. The CDR3, as DNA: TGCAGTGCTAGACTGGGCGGGGGAAGTAGCGAGCAGTACTTC.